These 3 T cell receptor beta chains originate from one sample sequenced in a study of blood T cell repertoires in COVID-19. Generated by immunoSEQ multiplex PCR, the TCRdb table keeps only in-frame clones and is missing some. The sample consists of some 380,000 clones, almost 90% of them appearing once. Sequencing input: peripheral blood. These receptors were taken from a young man with active or convalescent COVID-19.

The chain employs TRBV20-1 and TRBJ2-7; a weak D match, TRBD2 (5 bases). Per germline, CDR1 DFQATT and CDR2 SNEGSKA (reference sequence). V was cut by 3 bases and J by 0 bases, with 9 bases left in between. The CDR3 is made up of 13 amino acids. CDR3 sequence reads: CSASRGSSYEQYF. The CDR3 DNA is TGCAGTGCTAGTCGGGGTAGCTCCTACGAGCAGTACTTC.

The chain links TRBV18 to TRBJ2-7, with 10 bases identical to TRBD1. The CDR3 consists of 15 residues. Trimming took 3 bases from V and 3 from J; bases not matched to a gene: 5. Per the germline V gene, CDR1 is KGHSH and CDR2 is LQKENI. This CDR3 is CASSPGQGPYYEQYF. The CDR3 nucleotides are TGTGCCAGCTCACCGGGACAGGGGCCCTACTACGAGCAGTACTTC.

This chain connects TRBV2 to TRBJ1-5, with D possibly being TRBD1 (6 bases). The CDR3 spans 14 residues. The germline gives CDR1 SNHLY, CDR2 FYNNEI. Trimming pared 7 bases from V and 0 bases from J, leaving 10 bases between. The CDR3: CASTGTLSNQPQHF. CDR3 sequence (DNA): TGTGCCAGCACCGGGACACTTAGCAATCAGCCCCAGCATTTT.